A selection of T cell receptor beta chains follows, all from one sample in a study of shared clonotypes between healthy human individuals. Generated by immunoSEQ multiplex PCR, the TCRdb table keeps only in-frame clones and is missing some. The sample includes hundreds of thousands of clones, roughly 98% seen only once; the top ten take 0.3% to 0.35%. Material: naive CD8+ T cells sorted from blood. The receptors were sampled from a man aged 30 to 45 in good health. CDR3s include the opening cysteine and the closing phenylalanine or tryptophan. The D gene is left open where the match is weak. Rows may omit the clone size; those that give it use once, few, many or a size class.

size	V	J	D	CDR3	DNA
-	TRBV7-9	TRBJ1-1	-	CASSSPKEMNTEAFF	TGTGCCAGCAGCTCACCTAAGGAAATGAACACTGAAGCTTTCTTT
-	TRBV2	TRBJ2-7	-	CASSEIASSYEQYF	TGTGCCAGCAGTGAAATAGCAAGCTCCTACGAGCAGTACTTC
once	TRBV7-8	TRBJ2-2	TRBD2	CASSWGLAGKNTGELFF	TGTGCCAGCAGCTGGGGACTAGCGGGAAAAAACACCGGGGAGCTGTTTTTT
-	TRBV14	TRBJ2-7	TRBD1	CASSARDRPYEQYF	TGTGCCAGCAGCGCTCGGGACAGGCCTTACGAGCAGTACTTC
-	TRBV19	TRBJ1-1	-	CASSIGPGINTEAFF	TGTGCCAGTAGTATAGGCCCAGGGATAAACACTGAAGCTTTCTTT
-	TRBV6-1	TRBJ2-7	-	CASSETVNYEQYF	TGTGCCAGCAGTGAAACGGTAAACTACGAGCAGTACTTC
-	TRBV13	TRBJ2-5	TRBD1	CASSFGTGVETQYF	TGTGCCAGCAGCTTCGGGACAGGGGTCGAGACCCAGTACTTC
once	TRBV5-4	TRBJ2-1	-	CASSLGWGQSNEQFF	TGTGCCAGCAGCTTGGGGTGGGGCCAATCCAATGAGCAGTTCTTC
-	TRBV14	TRBJ2-5	TRBD2	CASSRLGLVGRETQYF	TGTGCCAGCAGCCGGTTGGGACTAGTGGGGCGAGAGACCCAGTACTTC
-	TRBV7-6	TRBJ2-3	TRBD2	CASSLKISGSLDTQYF	TGTGCCAGCAGCTTAAAAATTAGCGGGAGCCTAGATACGCAGTATTTT
once	TRBV27	TRBJ2-7	-	CASSFGQFYEQYF	TGTGCCAGCAGTTTTGGCCAGTTCTACGAGCAGTACTTC
-	TRBV4-1	TRBJ2-7	-	CASSQSQSYEQYF	TGCGCCAGCAGCCAAAGCCAGTCCTACGAGCAGTACTTC
-	TRBV11-2	TRBJ2-5	TRBD1	CASSPGTGRQETQYF	TGTGCCAGCAGCCCCGGGACAGGGAGGCAAGAGACCCAGTACTTC
once	TRBV10-2	TRBJ2-7	-	CASSGGYAYEQYF	TGCGCCAGCAGCGGAGGTTACGCCTACGAGCAGTACTTC
-	TRBV13	TRBJ2-7	-	CASSKWDGSSYEQYF	TGTGCCAGCAGCAAGTGGGACGGGAGCTCCTACGAGCAGTACTTC
-	TRBV9	TRBJ2-3	-	CASNSPTDTQYF	TGTGCCAGCAACTCCCCCACAGATACGCAGTATTTT
-	TRBV7-3	TRBJ2-1	-	CASSLNSRILDNEQFF	TGTGCCAGCAGCTTAAACTCCAGGATACTTGACAATGAGCAGTTCTTC
-	TRBV4-1	TRBJ2-1	-	CASSQDVDEQFF	TGCGCCAGCAGCCAAGATGTCGATGAGCAGTTCTTC
-	TRBV9	TRBJ2-1	TRBD1	CASSVAGGHNEQFF	TGTGCCAGCAGCGTAGCAGGGGGCCACAATGAGCAGTTCTTC
-	TRBV6-5	TRBJ2-1	-	CASSSGLSSYNEQFF	TGTGCCAGCAGTTCTGGGTTGAGCTCCTACAATGAGCAGTTCTTC